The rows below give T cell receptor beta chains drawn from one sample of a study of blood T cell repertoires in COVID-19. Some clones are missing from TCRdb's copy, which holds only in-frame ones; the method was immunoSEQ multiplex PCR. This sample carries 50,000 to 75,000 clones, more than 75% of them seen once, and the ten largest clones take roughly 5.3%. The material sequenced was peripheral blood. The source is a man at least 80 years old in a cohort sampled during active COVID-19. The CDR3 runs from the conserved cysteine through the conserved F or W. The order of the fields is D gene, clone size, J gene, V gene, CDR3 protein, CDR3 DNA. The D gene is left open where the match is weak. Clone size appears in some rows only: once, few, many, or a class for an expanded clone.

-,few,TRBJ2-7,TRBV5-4,CASGSAGAYEQYF,TGTGCCAGCGGATCAGCGGGTGCCTACGAGCAGTACTTC
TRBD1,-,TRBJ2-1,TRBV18,CASSTGQGRGKAEQFF,TGTGCCAGCTCAACCGGACAGGGTCGGGGCAAGGCTGAGCAGTTCTTC
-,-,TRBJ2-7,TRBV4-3,CASSQDSQATYEQYF,TGCGCCAGCAGCCAAGATAGTCAGGCGACCTACGAGCAGTACTTC
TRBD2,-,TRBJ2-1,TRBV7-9,CASSRPGLATHNEQFF,TGTGCCAGCAGCCGACCGGGACTAGCGACCCACAATGAGCAGTTCTTC
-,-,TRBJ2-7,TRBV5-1,CASSARRDSSYEQYF,TGCGCCAGCAGCGCACGACGGGACTCCTCCTACGAGCAGTACTTC
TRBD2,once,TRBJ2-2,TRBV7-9,CASSLRSSGGNTGELFF,TGTGCCAGCAGCTTAAGGTCTAGCGGGGGGAACACCGGGGAGCTGTTTTTT
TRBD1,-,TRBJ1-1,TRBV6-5,CASSFEQGSTEAFF,TGTGCCAGCAGTTTCGAACAGGGGTCCACTGAAGCTTTCTTT
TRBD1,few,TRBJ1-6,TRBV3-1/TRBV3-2,CASSRQGGYSPLHF,TGTGCCAGCAGTCGACAGGGCGGGTATTCACCCCTCCACTTT
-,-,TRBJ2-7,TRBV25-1,CASSPGGQPYEQYF,TGTGCCAGCAGTCCCGGCGGACAGCCCTACGAGCAGTACTTC
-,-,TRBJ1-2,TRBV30,CAWSVLSRVGGYTF,TGTGCCTGGAGTGTATTGTCCAGGGTGGGGGGCTACACCTTC
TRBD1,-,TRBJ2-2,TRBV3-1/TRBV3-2,CASSRILGQGGTGELFF,TGTGCCAGCAGCCGAATCCTCGGACAGGGCGGCACCGGGGAGCTGTTTTTT
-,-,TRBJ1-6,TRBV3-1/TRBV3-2,CASSQGTVFGSPLHF,TGTGCCAGCAGCCAAGGGACAGTCTTCGGCTCACCCCTCCACTTT
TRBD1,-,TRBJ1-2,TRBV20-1,CSARGQGEANYGYTF,TGCAGTGCTCGTGGACAGGGGGAAGCTAACTATGGCTACACCTTC
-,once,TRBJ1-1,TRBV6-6,CASTQGGGRNTEAFF,TGTGCCAGCACCCAGGGAGGAGGAAGGAACACTGAAGCTTTCTTT
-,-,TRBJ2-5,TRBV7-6,CASSAMTADQETQYF,TGTGCCAGCAGCGCGATGACGGCGGACCAAGAGACCCAGTACTTC
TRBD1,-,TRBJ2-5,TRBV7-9,CASSLRTGTGETQYF,TGTGCCAGCAGCTTAAGGACAGGGACGGGAGAGACCCAGTACTTC
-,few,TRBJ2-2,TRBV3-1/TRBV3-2,CASSQDSGNTGELFF,TGTGCCAGCAGCCAAGATTCAGGTAACACCGGGGAGCTGTTTTTT
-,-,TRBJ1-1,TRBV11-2,CASSLYEGTEAFF,TGTGCCAGCAGCTTATATGAGGGCACTGAAGCTTTCTTT
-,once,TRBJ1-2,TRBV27,CAIADRNYGYTF,TGTGCCATCGCCGACAGGAACTATGGCTACACCTTC
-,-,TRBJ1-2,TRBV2,CASSEESGGNYGYTF,TGTGCCAGCAGTGAAGAATCGGGGGGAAACTATGGCTACACCTTC
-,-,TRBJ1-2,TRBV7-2,CASSLGGTNYGYTF,TGTGCCAGCAGCTTAGGCGGTACTAACTATGGCTACACCTTC
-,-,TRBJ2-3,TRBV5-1,CASSLGGRAEDTQYF,TGCGCCAGCAGCTTGGGGGGCAGGGCGGAGGATACGCAGTATTTT
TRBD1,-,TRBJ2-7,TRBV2,CARGQGYYEQYF,TGTGCCAGGGGACAGGGGTACTACGAGCAGTACTTC
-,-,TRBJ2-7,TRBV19,CASSIRGTGEQYF,TGTGCCAGTAGTATCAGGGGAACGGGCGAGCAGTACTTC
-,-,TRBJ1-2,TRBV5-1,CASSLDRDGYTF,TGCGCCAGCAGCTTGGATCGGGATGGCTACACCTTC
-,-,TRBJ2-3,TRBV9,CASSVAQGQGTDTQYF,TGTGCCAGCAGCGTAGCACAGGGCCAAGGCACAGATACGCAGTATTTT
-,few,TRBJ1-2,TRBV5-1,CASSLQGRDGYTF,TGCGCCAGCAGCTTACAGGGAAGAGATGGCTACACCTTC
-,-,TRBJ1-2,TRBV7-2,CASSLEGRGYGYTF,TGTGCCAGCAGCTTAGAGGGCAGGGGCTATGGCTACACCTTC
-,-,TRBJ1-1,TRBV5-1,CASSPGAGMNTEAFF,TGCGCCAGCAGCCCTGGGGCAGGGATGAACACTGAAGCTTTCTTT
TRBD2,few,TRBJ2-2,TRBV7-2,CASSSTSGGVTGELFF,TGTGCCAGCAGCTCCACTAGCGGGGGGGTTACCGGGGAGCTGTTTTTT
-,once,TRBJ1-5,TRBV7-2,CASRPQVSGNQPQHF,TGTGCCAGCAGACCACAGGTATCAGGCAATCAGCCCCAGCATTTT
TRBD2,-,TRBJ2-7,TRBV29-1,CSVEGGTSKAYEQYF,TGCAGCGTTGAAGGGGGGACTAGCAAAGCCTACGAGCAGTACTTC
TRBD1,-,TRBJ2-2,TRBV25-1,CASSEYRPGGVTGELFF,TGTGCCAGCAGTGAATATCGGCCAGGGGGCGTTACCGGGGAGCTGTTTTTT
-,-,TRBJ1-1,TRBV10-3,CAIRDQGVTEAFF,TGTGCCATCAGAGACCAAGGGGTCACTGAAGCTTTCTTT
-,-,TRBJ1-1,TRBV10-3,CAISESGLRNTEAFF,TGTGCCATCAGTGAGTCCGGACTGAGGAACACTGAAGCTTTCTTT
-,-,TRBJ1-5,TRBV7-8,CASSSTVGGGQPQHF,TGTGCCAGCAGCTCTACGGTTGGGGGCGGTCAGCCCCAGCATTTT
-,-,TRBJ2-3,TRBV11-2,CASSLFSTTTDTQYF,TGTGCCAGCAGCTTATTTTCGACTACGACAGATACGCAGTATTTT
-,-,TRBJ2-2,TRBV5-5,CASSLWTEANTGELFF,TGTGCCAGCAGCTTATGGACAGAAGCGAACACCGGGGAGCTGTTTTTT
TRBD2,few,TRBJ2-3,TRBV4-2,CASSQGSGGSDTQYF,TGTGCCAGCAGCCAAGGTAGCGGGGGCTCAGATACGCAGTATTTT
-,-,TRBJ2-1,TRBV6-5,CASSYSKGAYNEQFF,TGTGCCAGCAGTTACTCAAAAGGGGCCTACAATGAGCAGTTCTTC
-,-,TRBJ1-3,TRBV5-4,CASHGLAGNTIYF,TGTGCCAGCCACGGTTTAGCTGGAAACACCATATATTTT
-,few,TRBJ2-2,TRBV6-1,CASSERVLTGELFF,TGTGCCAGCAGTGAACGTGTCCTCACCGGGGAGCTGTTTTTT
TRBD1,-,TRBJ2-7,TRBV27,CASRNRDRGLEEQYF,TGTGCCAGCCGAAATAGGGACAGGGGTCTGGAAGAGCAGTACTTC
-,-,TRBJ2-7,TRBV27,CASSLAQTNYEQYF,TGTGCCAGCAGTTTGGCACAAACCAACTACGAGCAGTACTTC
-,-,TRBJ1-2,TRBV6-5,CATPRGYGYTF,TGTGCCACCCCCCGAGGGTATGGCTACACCTTC
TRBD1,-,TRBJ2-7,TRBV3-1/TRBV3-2,CASSQPGQGAHEQYF,TGTGCCAGCAGCCAACCGGGACAGGGGGCCCACGAGCAGTACTTC
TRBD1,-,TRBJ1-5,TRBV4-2,CASSQDRDSSNQPQHF,TGTGCCAGCAGCCAAGATAGGGACAGTAGCAATCAGCCCCAGCATTTT
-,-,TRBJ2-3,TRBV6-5,CASTRVPGDTQYF,TGTGCCAGCACCAGGGTCCCGGGAGATACGCAGTATTTT
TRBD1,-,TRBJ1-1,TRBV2,CATGQDLNTEAFF,TGTGCCACCGGACAGGACCTGAACACTGAAGCTTTCTTT
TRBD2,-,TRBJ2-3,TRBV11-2,CASSSMGLSSGGTDTQYF,TGTGCCAGCAGCTCTATGGGGCTAAGTTCGGGGGGGACAGATACGCAGTATTTT
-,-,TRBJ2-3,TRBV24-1,CATSDPGSNTQYF,TGTGCCACCAGTGATCCAGGGTCAAATACGCAGTATTTT
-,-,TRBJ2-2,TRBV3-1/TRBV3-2,CASSQELLLSGELFF,TGTGCCAGCAGCCAAGAACTTCTGCTATCCGGGGAGCTGTTTTTT
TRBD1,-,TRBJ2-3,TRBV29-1,CSVKQGASTDTQYF,TGCAGCGTTAAACAGGGGGCTAGCACAGATACGCAGTATTTT
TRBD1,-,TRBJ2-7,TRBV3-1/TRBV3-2,CASSQDRQGMGEQYF,TGTGCCAGCAGCCAAGATCGACAGGGAATGGGAGAGCAGTACTTC
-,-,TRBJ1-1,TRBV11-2,CASSLAGRNTEAFF,TGTGCCAGCAGCTTAGCGGGGAGGAACACTGAAGCTTTCTTT
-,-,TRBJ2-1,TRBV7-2,CASSLELRSREGLFF,TGTGCCAGCAGCTTAGAACTAAGGAGCAGGGAAGGTCTGTTCTTC